This TCR beta chain was recorded in a study of CD8 T cells in ankylosing spondylitis. Study-wide results and caveats: What seemed typical of ankylosing spondylitis blood was a TCR beta motif built from several highly homologous variants.

From the 5' RACE reads, TCRdb called clonotypes with MiXCR, one entry per CDR3 protein. The table has more than 600,000 distinct CDR3 sequences, around 20% seen once; the top ten hold under 20%. Trimming took 4 bases from V and 6 from J, leaving 12 bases between them. The CDR3 length is 13 residues. CDR1 and CDR2 from the germline V gene are MNHEY and SMNVEV (reference sequence). Details on this clonotype: The antigen is undetermined.

The TCR originated in a male donor with ankylosing spondylitis. The chain is built from TRBV27 and TRBJ1-1; D may be TRBD1 (5 bases). Sample: blood, either unsorted or a sorted T cell fraction (not recorded which). The DNA for the CDR3 is TGTGCCAGCAGTTCCACCGGGACCTCTGAAGCTTTCTTT. Amino acid sequence: CASSSTGTSEAFF.